The TCR beta chain under discussion was sequenced for a study of cytomegalovirus exposure and HLA in healthy donors. Study-wide points: The classifier, whose performance was assessed in both the original and validation cohorts, reportedly diagnosed cytomegalovirus status with high specificity and sensitivity.

Amplification used 60 Vbeta primers and 13 Jbeta primers. Produced via immunoSEQ multiplex PCR; TCRdb's table is partial and in-frame only. Of 150,000 to 200,000 clones in the sample, 87% were seen once. CDR1 and CDR2 from the germline V gene are SEHNR and FQNEAQ (reference sequence). The CDR3 contains 14 residues. Trimming pared 5 bases from V and 1 base from J, leaving 11 bases between. This clone came up once. Its antigen is as yet unknown. Nominally healthy donors were sampled, though unrecorded immune exposures were likely. Material: PBMCs. The clonotype originates from a girl under two years old in good health and CMV-seronegative. This sequence joins TRBV7-9 and TRBJ2-5; tentatively, D is TRBD1 (6 bases). DNA for the CDR3: TGTGCCAGCAGCGGAGGACAGAGCCAAGAGACCCAGTACTTC. It encodes CASSGGQSQETQYF. The entire variable domain, with the rest obtained from reference TRBV7-9 and TRBJ2-5, is as follows: DTGVSQNPRHKITKRGQNVTFRCDPISEHNRLYWYRQTLGQGPEFLTYFQNEAQLEKSRLLSDRFSAERPKGSFSTLEIQRTEQGDSAMYLCASSGGQSQETQYFGPGTRLLVL.